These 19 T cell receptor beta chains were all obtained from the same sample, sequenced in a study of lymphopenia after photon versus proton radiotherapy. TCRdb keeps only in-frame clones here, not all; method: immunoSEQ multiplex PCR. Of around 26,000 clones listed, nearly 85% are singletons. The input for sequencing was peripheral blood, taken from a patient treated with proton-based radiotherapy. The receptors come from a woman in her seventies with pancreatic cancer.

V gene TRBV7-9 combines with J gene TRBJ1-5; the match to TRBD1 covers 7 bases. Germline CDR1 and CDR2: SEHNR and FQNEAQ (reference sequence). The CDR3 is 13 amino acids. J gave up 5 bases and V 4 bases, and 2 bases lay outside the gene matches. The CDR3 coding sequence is TGTGCCAGCAGCTCAACAGGGGATCAGCCCCAGCATTTT. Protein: CASSSTGDQPQHF.

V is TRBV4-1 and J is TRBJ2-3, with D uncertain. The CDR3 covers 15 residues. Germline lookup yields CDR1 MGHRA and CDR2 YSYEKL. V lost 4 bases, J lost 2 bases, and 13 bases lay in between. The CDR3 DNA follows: TGCGCCAGCAGCCGAGTTATAAGTGACACAGATACGCAGTATTTT. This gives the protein CASSRVISDTDTQYF.

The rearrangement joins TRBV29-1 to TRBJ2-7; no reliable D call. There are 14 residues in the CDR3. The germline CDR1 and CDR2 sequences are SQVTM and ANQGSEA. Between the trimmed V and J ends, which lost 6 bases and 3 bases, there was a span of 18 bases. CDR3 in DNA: TGCAGCGTGGCCGGGCCCGCTGGTGACTACGAGCAGTACTTC. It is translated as CSVAGPAGDYEQYF.

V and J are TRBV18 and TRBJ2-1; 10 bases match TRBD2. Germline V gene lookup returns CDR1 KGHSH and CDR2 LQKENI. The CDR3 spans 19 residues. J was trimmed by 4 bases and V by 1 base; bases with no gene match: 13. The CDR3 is CASSPRVTSGIDVYNEQFF. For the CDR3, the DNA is TGTGCCAGCTCACCACGCGTCACTAGCGGGATCGACGTTTACAATGAGCAGTTCTTC.

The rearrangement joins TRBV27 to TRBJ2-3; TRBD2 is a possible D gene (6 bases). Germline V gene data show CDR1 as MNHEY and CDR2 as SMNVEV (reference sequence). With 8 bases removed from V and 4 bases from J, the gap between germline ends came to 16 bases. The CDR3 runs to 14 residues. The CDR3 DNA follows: TGTGCCAGCCGGAGGGCCGGGATGGCAGATACGCAGTATTTT. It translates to CASRRAGMADTQYF.

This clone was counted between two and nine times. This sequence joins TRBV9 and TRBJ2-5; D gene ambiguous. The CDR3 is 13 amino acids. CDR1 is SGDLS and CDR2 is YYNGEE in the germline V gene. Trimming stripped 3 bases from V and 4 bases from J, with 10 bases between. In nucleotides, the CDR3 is TGTGCCAGCAGCGCCCAGACGGTAGAGACCCAGTACTTC. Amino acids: CASSAQTVETQYF.

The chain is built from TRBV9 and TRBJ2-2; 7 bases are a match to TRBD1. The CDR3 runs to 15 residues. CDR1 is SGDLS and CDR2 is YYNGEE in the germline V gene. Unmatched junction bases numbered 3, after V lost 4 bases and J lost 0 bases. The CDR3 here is CASSPGTANTGELFF. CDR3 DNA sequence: TGTGCCAGCAGCCCAGGGACAGCGAACACCGGGGAGCTGTTTTTT.

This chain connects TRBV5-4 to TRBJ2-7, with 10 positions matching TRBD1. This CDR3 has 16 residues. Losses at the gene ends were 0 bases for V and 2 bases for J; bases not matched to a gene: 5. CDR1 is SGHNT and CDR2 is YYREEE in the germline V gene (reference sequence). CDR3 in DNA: TGTGCCAGCAGCTTGGAGACCGGGACAGGGGCCTACGAGCAGTACTTC. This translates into CASSLETGTGAYEQYF.

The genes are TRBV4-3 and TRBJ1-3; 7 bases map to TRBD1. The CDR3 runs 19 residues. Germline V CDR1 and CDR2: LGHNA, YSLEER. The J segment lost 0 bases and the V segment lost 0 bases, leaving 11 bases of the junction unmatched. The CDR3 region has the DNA TGCGCCAGCAGCCAAGAGGGAGGACAGGTTCGCCCCTCTGGAAACACCATATATTTT. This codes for CASSQEGGQVRPSGNTIYF.

The CDR3 DNA sequence: TGTGCCAGCAGCTTGGGAGCGGGAGTCCTCCAAGAGACCCAGTACTTC. Protein sequence: CASSLGAGVLQETQYF. The V and J genes are TRBV5-5 and TRBJ2-5; 8 bases line up with TRBD2. Germline-derived CDR1 and CDR2 are SGHKS and YYEKEE (reference sequence). J was trimmed by 1 base and V by 0 bases; bases with no gene match: 5. There are 16 residues in the CDR3.

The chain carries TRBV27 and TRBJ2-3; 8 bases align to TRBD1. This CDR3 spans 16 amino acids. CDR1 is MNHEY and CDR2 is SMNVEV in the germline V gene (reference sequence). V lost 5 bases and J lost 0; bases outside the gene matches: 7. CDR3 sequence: CASSLITGGSTDTQYF. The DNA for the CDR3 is TGTGCCAGCAGTCTTATAACAGGGGGGAGCACAGATACGCAGTATTTT.

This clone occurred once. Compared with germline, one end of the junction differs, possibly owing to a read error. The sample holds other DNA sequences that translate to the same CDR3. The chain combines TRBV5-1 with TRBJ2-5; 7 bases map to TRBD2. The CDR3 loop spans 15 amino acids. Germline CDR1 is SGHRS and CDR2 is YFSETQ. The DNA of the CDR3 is TGTGCCAGCAGCTTGGCCCTAGCGGACCAAGAGACCCAGTACTTC. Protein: CASSLALADQETQYF.

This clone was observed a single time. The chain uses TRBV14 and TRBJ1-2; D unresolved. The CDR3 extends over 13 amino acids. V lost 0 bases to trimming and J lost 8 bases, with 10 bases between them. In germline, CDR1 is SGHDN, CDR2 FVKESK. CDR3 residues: CASSQDLRWGYTF. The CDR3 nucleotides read TGTGCCAGCAGCCAAGATCTAAGGTGGGGCTACACCTTC.

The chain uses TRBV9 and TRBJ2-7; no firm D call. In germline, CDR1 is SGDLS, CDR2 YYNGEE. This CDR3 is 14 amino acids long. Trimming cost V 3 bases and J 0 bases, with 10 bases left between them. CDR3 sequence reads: CASSGGPSSYEQYF. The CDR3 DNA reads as TGTGCCAGCAGCGGTGGGCCTAGCTCCTACGAGCAGTACTTC.

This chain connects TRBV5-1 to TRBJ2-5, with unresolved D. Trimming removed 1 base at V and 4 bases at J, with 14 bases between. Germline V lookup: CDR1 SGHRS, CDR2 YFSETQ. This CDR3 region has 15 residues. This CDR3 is CASSLLGSGRETQYF. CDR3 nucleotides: TGCGCCAGCAGCTTGCTGGGATCGGGCCGAGAGACCCAGTACTTC.

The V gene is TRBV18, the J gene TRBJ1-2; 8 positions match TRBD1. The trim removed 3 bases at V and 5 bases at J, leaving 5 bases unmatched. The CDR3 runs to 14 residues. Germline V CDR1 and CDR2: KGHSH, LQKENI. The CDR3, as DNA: TGTGCCAGCTCACCTTCGACAGGGGTTTATGGCTACACCTTC. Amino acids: CASSPSTGVYGYTF.

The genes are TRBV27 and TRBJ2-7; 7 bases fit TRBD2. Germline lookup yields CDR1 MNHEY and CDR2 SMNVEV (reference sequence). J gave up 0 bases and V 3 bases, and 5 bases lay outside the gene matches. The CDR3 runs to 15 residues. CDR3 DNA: TGTGCCAGCAGTTTGGCGGGAGCAAGCTCCTACGAGCAGTACTTC. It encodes CASSLAGASSYEQYF.

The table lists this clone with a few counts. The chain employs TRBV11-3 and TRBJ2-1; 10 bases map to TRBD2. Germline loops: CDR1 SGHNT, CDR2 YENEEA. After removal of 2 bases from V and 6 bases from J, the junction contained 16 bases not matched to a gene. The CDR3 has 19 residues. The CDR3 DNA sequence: TGTGCCAGCAGCTTATCGTTTATGGGAGCGGGAGGGCCCCTCAATGAGCAGTTCTTC. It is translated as CASSLSFMGAGGPLNEQFF.

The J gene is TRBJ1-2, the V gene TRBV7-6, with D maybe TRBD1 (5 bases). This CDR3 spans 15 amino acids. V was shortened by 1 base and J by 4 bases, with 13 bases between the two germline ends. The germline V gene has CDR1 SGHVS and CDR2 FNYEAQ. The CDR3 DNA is TGTGCCAGCAGCTTAGACCCCCAGGGAAGCTATGGCTACACCTTC. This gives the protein CASSLDPQGSYGYTF.